This T cell receptor (beta chain) came from a study of CD8 T cells in Susac syndrome. Random hexamers were used to reverse transcribe an amount of roughly 0.45 to 1 ug RNA. Each CDR3 protein is one row after TCRdb ran MiXCR on the immunoSEQ multiplex PCR reads. The sample lists some 400,000 distinct CDR3 sequences; approximately 85% were seen once. Trimming cost V 4 bases and J 4 bases, with 8 bases left between them. There are 12 residues in the CDR3. Germline V gene lookup returns CDR1 SGHTS and CDR2 YDEGEE. This TCR derives from a human donor with multiple sclerosis. The chain employs TRBV5-8 and TRBJ1-1, with unresolved D. Sequenced material: CD8+ T cells from PBMCs. The CDR3 coding sequence is TGTGCCAGCAGCGGCCACAGCACTGAAGCTTTCTTT. It is translated as CASSGHSTEAFF.